The clone carrying this T cell receptor beta chain was detected once. Naive CD8 isolation took CD45RO-negative cells positively selected for CCR7 and excluded terminally differentiated effector memory CD45RA+ cells. The assay was immunoSEQ multiplex PCR, and TCRdb's table has in-frame clones only and misses some. This table holds roughly 2,000,000 clones, about 95% found once. The entry originates in a study of shared clonotypes between healthy human individuals. The sequence was obtained from a man younger than 35 in good health. Specimen: naive CD8+ T cells sorted from blood.

CDR3 region: CASSLVRGSYEQYF. For the CDR3, the DNA is TGTGCCAGCAGTTTGGTCAGGGGGTCGTACGAGCAGTACTTC. The rearrangement joins TRBV28 to TRBJ2-7; 7 bases align to TRBD1. The germline CDR1 and CDR2 sequences are MDHEN and SYDVKM. The J segment lost 4 bases and the V segment lost 3 bases, leaving 6 bases of the junction unmatched. This CDR3 has 14 amino acids. Full variable domain (remainder filled in from reference TRBV28 and TRBJ2-7): DVKVTQSSRYLVKRTGEKVFLECVQDMDHENMFWYRQDPGLGLRLIYFSYDVKMKEKGDIPEGYSVSREKKERFSLILESASTNQTSMYLCASSLVRGSYEQYFGPGTRLTVT.